This T cell receptor (beta chain) is drawn from a study of cytomegalovirus exposure and HLA in healthy donors. PCR amplification relied on 60 Vbeta primers (plus 13 Jbeta primers). Data came from immunoSEQ multiplex PCR; TCRdb stores just in-frame clones and leaves some out. Here the sample spans approximately 150,000 clones, approximately 68% being singletons. This CDR3 spans 16 amino acids. V shed 4 bases and J 2 bases; nucleotides not matched to a gene: 10. Per the germline V gene, CDR1 is LGHNA and CDR2 is YSLEER. The chain has TRBV4-3 and TRBJ2-7; 8 nucleotides match TRBD2. The TCR comes from a man aged 55 to 70 in good health and CMV-seronegative. The sequenced sample was PBMCs. CDR3 amino acids: CASSLNSGNPPYEQYF. The CDR3 DNA sequence: TGCGCCAGCAGCCTGAATAGCGGGAACCCACCCTACGAGCAGTACTTC.